The 18 T cell receptor beta chains presented below share a single source sample, sequenced in a study of blood T cell repertoires in COVID-19. Sequencing used immunoSEQ multiplex PCR; TCRdb keeps in-frame clones, though not all of them. The repertoire has about 200,000 clones, 86% of them found once; the top ten carry 4.5% to 6.5%. Sequenced input: PBMCs or T cells enriched from blood (not recorded which). The receptors come from a man in his forties with acute COVID-19.

This chain connects TRBV28 to TRBJ1-4; 7 bases are a match to TRBD1. CDR1 and CDR2 from the germline V gene are MDHEN and SYDVKM. CDR3 size: 15 residues. J was trimmed by 8 bases and V by 5 bases; bases with no gene match: 11. The CDR3 region has the DNA TGTGCCAGCAGTACATCGACAGGGCAGAAGGAAAAACTGTTTTTT. Its translation is CASSTSTGQKEKLFF.

The chain recombines TRBV7-9 with TRBJ2-3, with D uncertain. Trimming took off 5 bases at V and 2 bases at J, with 2 bases between the two ends. The CDR3 runs 11 residues. Per germline, CDR1 SEHNR and CDR2 FQNEAQ (reference sequence). Written as DNA, the CDR3 is TGTGCCAGCAGCCTCACAGATACGCAGTATTTT. Translation gives CASSLTDTQYF.

This clone has a handful of counts. This chain connects TRBV24-1 to TRBJ2-7; possible D gene TRBD2, 5 bases. CDR1 KGHDR and CDR2 SFDVKD come from the germline V gene. CDR3 length equals 16 residues. Trimming cost V 3 bases and J 0 bases, with 14 bases left between them. Written as DNA, the CDR3 is TGTGCCACCAGTGATAGTGGAGGCCGGGGCTCCTACGAGCAGTACTTC. It encodes CATSDSGGRGSYEQYF.

The chain carries TRBV7-3 and TRBJ2-3; no clear D. Germline loops: CDR1 SGHTA, CDR2 FQGTGA. With 5 bases removed from V and 1 base from J, the gap between germline ends came to 10 bases. The CDR3 is 14 amino acids. DNA for the CDR3: TGTGCCAGCAGCGGCTGGAGCGGCACAGATACGCAGTATTTT. It is translated as CASSGWSGTDTQYF.

The J gene is TRBJ2-7, the V gene TRBV10-3, with D hard to call. CDR1 ENHRY and CDR2 SYGVKD come from the germline V gene. Between the trimmed V and J ends, which lost 0 bases and 0 bases, there was a span of 6 bases. This CDR3 contains 14 residues. CDR3 region: CAISESRSSYEQYF. The CDR3 DNA is TGTGCCATCAGTGAGTCACGGAGCTCCTACGAGCAGTACTTC.

This chain uses TRBV5-4 with TRBJ1-6, with 9 bases matching TRBD1. Trimming at V came to 4 bases and at J to 9 bases, leaving 8 bases not matched to a gene. This CDR3 is 15 amino acids long. Germline lookup yields CDR1 SGHNT and CDR2 YYREEE (reference sequence). This chain's CDR3 is CASSQGQGRRSPLHF. The DNA for the CDR3 is TGTGCCAGCAGCCAGGGACAGGGACGTCGTTCACCCCTCCACTTT.

The CDR3 is CATSDSWTGAEQYF. Written as DNA, the CDR3 is TGTGCCACCAGTGACTCCTGGACAGGTGCCGAGCAGTACTTC. V is TRBV24-1 and J is TRBJ2-7; TRBD1 matches at 7 bases. From germline, CDR1 is KGHDR and CDR2 SFDVKD. The ends lost 4 bases at V and 6 bases at J; junction bases unmatched: 8. The CDR3 contains 14 residues.

The chain recombines TRBV28 with TRBJ1-1; 7 bases fit TRBD1. Looked up from germline, CDR1 is MDHEN and CDR2 is SYDVKM. The V gene end was trimmed by 11 bases and the J gene end by 3 bases; junction bases not matched to a gene: 6. The CDR3 runs to 12 residues. In nucleotides, the CDR3 is TGTGCCGCCGGGACAGTGGACACTGAAGCTTTCTTT. Translated: CAAGTVDTEAFF.

The chain joins TRBV9 to TRBJ1-2; unclear D gene. V lost 4 bases to trimming and J lost 4 bases, with 8 bases between them. The CDR3 is 12 amino acids. Germline V gene lookup returns CDR1 SGDLS and CDR2 YYNGEE. CDR3 in DNA: TGTGCCAGCAGCCGGGGTCCCTATGGCTACACCTTC. Encoded protein: CASSRGPYGYTF.

The chain joins TRBV4-3 to TRBJ2-3, with a possible D match to TRBD2 (5 bases). Germline-derived CDR1 and CDR2 are LGHNA and YSLEER. The CDR3 totals 17 residues. The germline V and J ends were trimmed by 2 bases and 2 bases, with 17 bases remaining between them. DNA of the CDR3: TGCGCCAGCAGCCAAAGCCATGGGCTAGCCCTCACAGATACGCAGTATTTT. Protein sequence: CASSQSHGLALTDTQYF.

This clone was observed once. This sequence joins TRBV11-2 and TRBJ2-5; D unclear. Per germline, CDR1 SGHAT and CDR2 FQNNGV. The CDR3 spans 13 residues. Trimming removed 4 bases from V and 2 bases from J, with 8 bases in between. This CDR3 is CASSSGRQETQYF. The CDR3 DNA sequence: TGTGCCAGCAGCTCAGGTCGGCAAGAGACCCAGTACTTC.

The chain joins TRBV7-2 to TRBJ1-5; D possibly corresponds to TRBD1 (5 bases). There are 17 residues in the CDR3. Between the trimmed V and J ends, which lost 5 bases and 1 base, there was a span of 18 bases. Germline V lookup: CDR1 SGHTA, CDR2 FQGNSA. Here the CDR3 DNA reads TGTGCCAGCAGCCCTCGGGCTGGGAAGGGGAGCAATCAGCCCCAGCATTTT. This gives the protein CASSPRAGKGSNQPQHF.

This rearrangement joins TRBV28 to TRBJ1-5; tentative D call: TRBD1 (6 bases). Trimming stripped 6 bases from V and 0 bases from J, with 9 bases between. The CDR3 contains 14 residues. CDR1 and CDR2 from the germline V gene are MDHEN and SYDVKM. The DNA for the CDR3 is TGTGCCAGCAGGGACAGACTTAGCAATCAGCCCCAGCATTTT. Its protein product is CASRDRLSNQPQHF. Looking up the rest from reference TRBV28 and TRBJ1-5 gives the full variable domain: DVKVTQSSRYLVKRTGEKVFLECVQDMDHENMFWYRQDPGLGLRLIYFSYDVKMKEKGDIPEGYSVSREKKERFSLILESASTNQTSMYLCASRDRLSNQPQHFGDGTRLSIL.

This chain connects TRBV5-1 to TRBJ2-3, with a weak D call TRBD1 (5 bases). Looked up from germline, CDR1 is SGHRS and CDR2 is YFSETQ. The CDR3 consists of 14 residues. With 1 base removed from V and 0 bases from J, the gap between germline ends came to 6 bases. The CDR3 region is CASSLKGSTDTQYF. In nucleotides, the CDR3 is TGCGCCAGCAGCTTGAAGGGGAGCACAGATACGCAGTATTTT.

This clone was observed a single time. The chain couples TRBV9 to TRBJ1-5; D uncertain. Germline V lookup: CDR1 SGDLS, CDR2 YYNGEE. V was pared by 0 bases and J by 4 bases, with 11 bases between. The CDR3 totals 15 residues. The CDR3 loop reads CASSVGLSENQPQHF. The CDR3 bases are TGTGCCAGCAGCGTAGGTTTGTCAGAAAATCAGCCCCAGCATTTT.

This chain links TRBV9 with TRBJ2-5; TRBD2 agrees at 9 bases. This CDR3 contains 16 residues. Germline CDR1 reads SGDLS; CDR2 reads YYNGEE. The V and J ends lost 0 bases and 5 bases, in that order; junction bases with no gene match: 8. The CDR3 DNA sequence: TGTGCCAGCAGCGTAGCTGCGGGAGGGCCGGGGGAGACCCAGTACTTC. This encodes CASSVAAGGPGETQYF. The full variable domain, in which reference TRBV9 and TRBJ2-5 provide the parts outside the CDR3, is DSGVTQTPKHLITATGQRVTLRCSPRSGDLSVYWYQQSLDQGLQFLIQYYNGEERAKGNILERFSAQQFPDLHSELNLSSLELGDSALYFCASSVAAGGPGETQYFGPGTRLLVL.

V and J are TRBV28 and TRBJ1-5, with 10 bases identical to TRBD1. Losses at the gene ends were 6 bases for V and 5 bases for J; bases not matched to a gene: 10. The CDR3 consists of 16 residues. The germline CDR1 and CDR2 sequences are MDHEN and SYDVKM. The CDR3 spells CASSYTGQGDDQPQHF. CDR3 bases: TGTGCCAGCAGCTATACAGGACAGGGGGATGATCAGCCCCAGCATTTT.

A word on this clone: One end of the junction varies from germline; a read error may be responsible. This rearrangement joins TRBV18 to TRBJ1-1; D might be TRBD1 (6 bases). The CDR3 spans 12 residues. CDR1 and CDR2 (germline): KGHSH, LQKENI. In DNA form, the CDR3 reads TGTGCCAGCTCCCCACGGGGGCTTGAAGCTTTCTTT. Amino acid sequence: CASSPRGLEAFF. Looking up the rest from reference TRBV18 and TRBJ1-1 gives the full variable domain: NAGVMQNPRHLVRRRGQEARLRCSPMKGHSHVYWYRQLPEEGLKFMVYLQKENIIDESGMPKERFSAEFPKEGPSILRIQQVVRGDSAAYFCASSPRGLEAFFGQGTRLTVV.